The T cell receptor beta chain under discussion was sequenced for a study of blood T cell repertoires in COVID-19. For the study at large: From the United States, Italy and Spain came samples of acute and convalescent COVID-19. T cells, B-cell-depleted T cells, or PBMCs supplied cDNA or gDNA.

In its sample, this clone was seen once. In the original processing: Reference gene primer amplification yielded estimated nucleated cell counts. TCRdb's table, derived via immunoSEQ multiplex PCR, lists solely in-frame clones and lacks some. That table is the source of V, J and clone size, and D and trimming were worked out from the DNA. The data contain 65,000 to 75,000 clones, 86% of them singletons. Trimming pared 0 bases from V and 8 bases from J, leaving 13 bases between. Germline CDR1 is LGHNA and CDR2 is YNFKEQ. The CDR3 has 14 residues. The chain couples TRBV4-2 to TRBJ1-1; D may be TRBD1 (5 bases). The sequenced material came from peripheral blood. The origin of this receptor is a man between 45 and 60 years old with active COVID-19. CDR3: CASSQDLGGTEAFF. For the CDR3, the DNA is TGTGCCAGCAGCCAAGATCTTGGAGGGACCGAAGCTTTCTTT.